The following is a T cell receptor (beta chain) sequence with its context. Its antigen is undetermined. These data belong to a study of cytomegalovirus exposure and HLA in healthy donors. Across the study: The 120 or so validation repertoires matched the roughly 700 first-cohort repertoires in platform, a later analysis reported. The study, taken as a whole, reports: Most TCR sequences were seen very rarely across donors, but some public TCRs occurred in many.

Trimming shortened V by 6 bases and J by 0 bases, and 15 bases separated the two germline ends. Germline values: CDR1 LNHDA, CDR2 SQIVND (reference sequence). The CDR3 totals 16 residues. Assay used: immunoSEQ multiplex PCR; TCRdb lists only in-frame clones, some missing. The table records about 360,000 clones, 80% to 90% of them present only once. V is TRBV19 and J is TRBJ1-3; D gene unclear. The sample taken for sequencing was PBMCs. This clonotype originated in a young woman in good health and CMV-seronegative. The CDR3 DNA follows: TGTGCCAGTAGAAGACTCTCGGGGAGCTCTGGAAACACCATATATTTT. Translated, it gives CASRRLSGSSGNTIYF.